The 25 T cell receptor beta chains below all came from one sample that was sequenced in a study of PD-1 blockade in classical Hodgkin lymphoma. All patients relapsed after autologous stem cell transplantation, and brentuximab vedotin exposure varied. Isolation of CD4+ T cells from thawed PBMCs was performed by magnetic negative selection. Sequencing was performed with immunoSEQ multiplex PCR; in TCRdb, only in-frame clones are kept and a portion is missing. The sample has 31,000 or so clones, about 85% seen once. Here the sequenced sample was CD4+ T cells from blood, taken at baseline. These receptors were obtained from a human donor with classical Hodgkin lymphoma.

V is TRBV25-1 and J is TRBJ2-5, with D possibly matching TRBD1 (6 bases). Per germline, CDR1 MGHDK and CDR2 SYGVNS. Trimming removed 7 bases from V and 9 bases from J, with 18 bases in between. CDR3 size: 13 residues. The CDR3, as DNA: TGTGCCAGCACCCCAACGTTAAAGGGGGCCCAGTACTTC. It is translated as CASTPTLKGAQYF.

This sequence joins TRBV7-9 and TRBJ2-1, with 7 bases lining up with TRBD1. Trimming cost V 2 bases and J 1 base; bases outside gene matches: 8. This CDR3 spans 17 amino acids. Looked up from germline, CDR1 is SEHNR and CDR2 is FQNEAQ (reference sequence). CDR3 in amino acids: CASSLNRGRGSYNEQFF. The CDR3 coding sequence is TGTGCCAGCAGCTTAAATAGGGGGCGTGGATCCTACAATGAGCAGTTCTTC. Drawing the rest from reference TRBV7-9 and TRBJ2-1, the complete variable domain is DTGVSQNPRHKITKRGQNVTFRCDPISEHNRLYWYRQTLGQGPEFLTYFQNEAQLEKSRLLSDRFSAERPKGSFSTLEIQRTEQGDSAMYLCASSLNRGRGSYNEQFFGPGTRLTVL.

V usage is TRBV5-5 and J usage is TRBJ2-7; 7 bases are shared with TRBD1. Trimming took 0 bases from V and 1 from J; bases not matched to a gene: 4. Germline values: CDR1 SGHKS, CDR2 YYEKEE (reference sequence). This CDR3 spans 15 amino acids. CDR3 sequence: CASSLAGTASYEQYF. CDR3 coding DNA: TGTGCCAGCAGCTTGGCAGGGACAGCTTCCTACGAGCAGTACTTC.

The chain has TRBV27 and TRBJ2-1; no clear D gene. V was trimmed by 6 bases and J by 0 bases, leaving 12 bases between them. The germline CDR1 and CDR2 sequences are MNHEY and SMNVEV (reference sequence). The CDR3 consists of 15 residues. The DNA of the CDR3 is TGTGCCAGCAGCCTAAGTTTACGCTCCTACAATGAGCAGTTCTTC. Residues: CASSLSLRSYNEQFF.

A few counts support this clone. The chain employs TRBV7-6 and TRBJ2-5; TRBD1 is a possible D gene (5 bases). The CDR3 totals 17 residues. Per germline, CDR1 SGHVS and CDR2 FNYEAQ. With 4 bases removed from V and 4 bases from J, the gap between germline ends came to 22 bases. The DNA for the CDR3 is TGTGCCAGCAGCTCCGTCTCGCCCAGGGAACGTGCAGAGACCCAGTACTTC. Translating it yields CASSSVSPRERAETQYF.

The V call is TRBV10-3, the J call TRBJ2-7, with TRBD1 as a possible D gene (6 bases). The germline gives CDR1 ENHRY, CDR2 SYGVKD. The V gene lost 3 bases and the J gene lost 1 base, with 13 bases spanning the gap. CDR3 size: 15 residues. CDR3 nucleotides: TGTGCCATCAGTGATCTCCAAGGGGGTTCCTACGAGCAGTACTTC. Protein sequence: CAISDLQGGSYEQYF.

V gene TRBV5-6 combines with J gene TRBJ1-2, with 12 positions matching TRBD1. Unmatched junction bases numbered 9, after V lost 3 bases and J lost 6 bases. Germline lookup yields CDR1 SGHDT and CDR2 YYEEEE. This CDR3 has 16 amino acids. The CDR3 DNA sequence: TGTGCCAGCAGCTCTTACCGGGACAGGGGGCTGAATGGCTACACCTTC. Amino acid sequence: CASSSYRDRGLNGYTF.

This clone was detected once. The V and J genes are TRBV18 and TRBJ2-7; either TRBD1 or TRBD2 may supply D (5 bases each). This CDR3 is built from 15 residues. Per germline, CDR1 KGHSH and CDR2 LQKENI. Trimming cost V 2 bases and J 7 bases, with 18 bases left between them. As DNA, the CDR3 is TGTGCCAGCTCACCAATGGGAGTTGGGGGTGGAGAGCAGTACTTC. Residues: CASSPMGVGGGEQYF.

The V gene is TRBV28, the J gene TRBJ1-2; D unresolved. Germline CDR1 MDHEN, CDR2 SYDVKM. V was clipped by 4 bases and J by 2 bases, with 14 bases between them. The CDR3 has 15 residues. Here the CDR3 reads CASSYSSGNNYGYTF. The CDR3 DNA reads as TGTGCCAGCAGTTACTCCTCGGGAAACAACTATGGCTACACCTTC.

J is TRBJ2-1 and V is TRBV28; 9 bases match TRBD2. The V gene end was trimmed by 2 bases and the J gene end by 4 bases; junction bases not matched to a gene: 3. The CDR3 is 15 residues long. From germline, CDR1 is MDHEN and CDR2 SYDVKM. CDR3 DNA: TGTGCCAGCAGTTTAGCGGGAGGGGAATACAATGAGCAGTTCTTC. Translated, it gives CASSLAGGEYNEQFF.

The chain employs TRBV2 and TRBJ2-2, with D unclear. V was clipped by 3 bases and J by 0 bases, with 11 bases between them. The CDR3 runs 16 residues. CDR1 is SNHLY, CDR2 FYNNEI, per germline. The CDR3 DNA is TGTGCCAGCAGTGATAGTTGGCAGGCGAACACCGGGGAGCTGTTTTTT. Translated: CASSDSWQANTGELFF.

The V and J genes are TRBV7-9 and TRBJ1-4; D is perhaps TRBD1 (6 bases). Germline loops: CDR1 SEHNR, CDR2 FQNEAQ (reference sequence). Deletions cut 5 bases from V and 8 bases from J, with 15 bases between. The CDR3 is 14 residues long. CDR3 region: CASSRWGAEEKLFF. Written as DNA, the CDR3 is TGTGCCAGCAGCCGCTGGGGGGCGGAGGAAAAACTGTTTTTT.

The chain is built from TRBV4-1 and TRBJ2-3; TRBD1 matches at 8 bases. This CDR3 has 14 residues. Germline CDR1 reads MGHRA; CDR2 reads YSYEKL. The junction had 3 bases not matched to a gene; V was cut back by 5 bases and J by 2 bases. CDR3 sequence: CASSRDRYTDTQYF. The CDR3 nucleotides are TGCGCCAGCAGCAGGGACAGGTACACAGATACGCAGTATTTT.

CDR3 sequence: CASSLRPTGELFF. Written as DNA, the CDR3 is TGTGCCAGCAGCTTAAGGCCCACCGGGGAGCTGTTTTTT. The V call is TRBV11-3, the J call TRBJ2-2; D uncertain. V was cut by 2 bases and J by 4 bases, with 5 bases left in between. CDR1 and CDR2 (germline): SGHNT, YENEEA. The CDR3 totals 13 residues.

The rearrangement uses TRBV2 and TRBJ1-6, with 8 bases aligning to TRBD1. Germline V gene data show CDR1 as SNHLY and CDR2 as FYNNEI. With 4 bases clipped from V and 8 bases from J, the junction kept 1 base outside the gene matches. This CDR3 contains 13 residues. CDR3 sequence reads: CASSGQGYSPLHF. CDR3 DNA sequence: TGTGCCAGCAGTGGACAGGGGTATTCACCCCTCCACTTT.

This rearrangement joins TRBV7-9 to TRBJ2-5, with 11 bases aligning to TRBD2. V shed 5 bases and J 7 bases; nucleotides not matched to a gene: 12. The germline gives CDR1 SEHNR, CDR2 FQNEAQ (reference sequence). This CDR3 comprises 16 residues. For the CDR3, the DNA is TGTGCCAGCAGCCCAGGGACTAGCGGTTCGTGGGCGACCCAGTACTTC. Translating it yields CASSPGTSGSWATQYF. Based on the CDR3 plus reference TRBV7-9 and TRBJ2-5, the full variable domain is DTGVSQNPRHKITKRGQNVTFRCDPISEHNRLYWYRQTLGQGPEFLTYFQNEAQLEKSRLLSDRFSAERPKGSFSTLEIQRTEQGDSAMYLCASSPGTSGSWATQYFGPGTRLLVL.

For the CDR3, the DNA is TGTGCCAGCAGTTTAAGTGACGCCGGTATCCTCGAGCAGTACTTC. Translated, it gives CASSLSDAGILEQYF. V usage is TRBV27 and J usage is TRBJ2-7; no clear D. V was pared by 2 bases and J by 6 bases, with 17 bases between. The length of the CDR3 is 15 residues. The germline V gene has CDR1 MNHEY and CDR2 SMNVEV (reference sequence).

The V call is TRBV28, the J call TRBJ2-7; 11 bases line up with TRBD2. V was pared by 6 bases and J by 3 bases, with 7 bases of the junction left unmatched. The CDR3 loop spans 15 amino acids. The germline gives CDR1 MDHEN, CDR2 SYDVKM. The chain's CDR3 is CASRPGTSGVYEQYF. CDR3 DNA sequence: TGTGCCAGCAGACCAGGGACTAGCGGAGTCTACGAGCAGTACTTC.

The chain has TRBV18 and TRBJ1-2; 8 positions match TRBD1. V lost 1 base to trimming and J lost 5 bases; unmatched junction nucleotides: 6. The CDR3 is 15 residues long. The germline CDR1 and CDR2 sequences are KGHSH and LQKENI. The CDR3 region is CASSPQQGAEYGYTF. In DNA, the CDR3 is TGTGCCAGCTCACCACAGCAGGGGGCGGAATATGGCTACACCTTC.

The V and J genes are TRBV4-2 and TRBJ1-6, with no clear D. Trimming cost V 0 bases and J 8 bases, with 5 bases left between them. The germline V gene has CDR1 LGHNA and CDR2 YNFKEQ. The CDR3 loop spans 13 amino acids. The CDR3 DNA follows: TGTGCCAGCAGCCAAGAGTGGGATTCACCCCTCCACTTT. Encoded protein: CASSQEWDSPLHF.

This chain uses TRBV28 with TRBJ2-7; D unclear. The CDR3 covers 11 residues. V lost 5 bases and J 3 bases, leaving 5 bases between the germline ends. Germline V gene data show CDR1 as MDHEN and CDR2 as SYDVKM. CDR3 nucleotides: TGTGCCAGCAGTCGGCGCTACGAGCAGTACTTC. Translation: CASSRRYEQYF.

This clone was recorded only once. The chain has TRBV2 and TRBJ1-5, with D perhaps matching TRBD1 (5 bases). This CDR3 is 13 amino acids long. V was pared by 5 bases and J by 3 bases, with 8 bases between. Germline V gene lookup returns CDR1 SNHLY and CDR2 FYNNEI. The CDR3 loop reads CASSQGLNQPQHF. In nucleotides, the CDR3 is TGTGCCAGCAGTCAGGGTCTCAATCAGCCCCAGCATTTT.

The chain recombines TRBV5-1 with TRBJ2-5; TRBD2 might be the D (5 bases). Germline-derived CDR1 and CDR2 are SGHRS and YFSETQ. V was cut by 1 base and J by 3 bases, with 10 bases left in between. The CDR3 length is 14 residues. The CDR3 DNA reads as TGCGCCAGCAGCTTGTTGCGGGCCGAAGAGACCCAGTACTTC. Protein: CASSLLRAEETQYF.

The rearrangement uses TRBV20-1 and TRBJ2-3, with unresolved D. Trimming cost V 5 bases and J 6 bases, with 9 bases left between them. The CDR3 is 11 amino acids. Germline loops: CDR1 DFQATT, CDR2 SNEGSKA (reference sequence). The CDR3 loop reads CSALSRDTQYF. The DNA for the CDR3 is TGCAGTGCTCTATCTAGGGATACGCAGTATTTT.

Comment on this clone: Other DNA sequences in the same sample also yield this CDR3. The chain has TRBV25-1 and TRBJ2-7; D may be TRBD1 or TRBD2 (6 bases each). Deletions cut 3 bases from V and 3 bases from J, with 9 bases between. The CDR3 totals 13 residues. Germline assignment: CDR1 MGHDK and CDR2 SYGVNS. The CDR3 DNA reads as TGTGCCAGCAGTGAGGGGGGCCACTACGAGCAGTACTTC. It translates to CASSEGGHYEQYF.